The entry that follows covers one TCR beta chain sequence. This clonotype was observed a few times. This receptor's antigen is unknown. Base qualities are not at hand, and no much larger clone is one base apart. Amplification of TCR beta CDR3 regions was carried out from RNA transcripts. The first round of RT-PCR for the TCR CDR3 was performed with the HTBI primer set and the Qiagen OneStep RT-PCR kit. Libraries were constructed in a second round of multiplex PCR, after which size selection and purification were performed. Libraries were sequenced paired-end with 100 bp reads on an Illumina HiSeq2000. The authors processed their data as follows. SOAPnuke was used to process the raw data, with reads discarded if the reads contained adapters or uncalled bases, had a mean Phred below 15, or lacked an exact constant-primer or identifier match. High-quality paired reads were merged using COPE v1.2.5, and each unique nucleotide sequence was defined as a clonotype. MiTCR v1.1 was used to align clonotypes to the IMGT TRBV, TRBD and TRBJ reference segments. Only V-J combinations with frequency above 0.0001, covering approximately 99% of repertoires, were analysed. A TCS score was defined as the ratio between F50 (clonal expansion) and ExV (chaos), using BLOSUM62-based TCRdist between CDR3 peptides within each V-J. Welch's t-statistics and random forest reduced around 550 V-J features to 10 to 15, which were used in a naive Bayes classifier (R e1071). TCRdb cleaned the public reads at Q25 with fastp, built clones with MiXCR and kept in-frame beta chains. Each entry is one CDR3 protein sequence, shown with its most common DNA and genes. The V and J calls come from TCRdb's annotation, not from the publication. The sample profile shows a few hundred thousand distinct CDR3 sequences; 15% of them were found once. Approximately 32% of the sample is held by the ten biggest clonotypes.

Stable Graves' hyperthyroidism was defined as the absence of progression to ophthalmopathy over 18 months of follow-up. Hyperthyroidism patients were aged 18 to 65 years and newly diagnosed, with disease duration of less than 2 months. Exclusion was applied to patients with uncontrolled infections, other autoimmune diseases, pregnancy or lactation. Diagnoses relied on clinical symptoms, serum thyroxine and TRAb, thyroid ultrasound and orbital computed tomography. Ficoll-Paque density gradient centrifugation was used to isolate PBMCs from around 10 ml of fresh peripheral blood. Trizol reagent was used to extract total RNA, and RNA quality was then checked on an Agilent 2100 Bioanalyzer. This sample is part of a study of T cells in Graves' hyperthyroidism and ophthalmopathy (dated by TCRdb to the late 2010s). Concerning the study at large: Peripheral blood was sampled at the time of initial diagnosis, prior to any treatment. The study also compared thyroid tissue and blood T-cell repertoires from five or six Graves' hyperthyroidism patients. An independent validation cohort of under 20 hyperthyroidism patients and some 15 patients who later progressed to ophthalmopathy tested prospective prediction of ophthalmopathy. According to the paper, TCR Vbeta CDR3 sequencing was carried out on over 130 peripheral blood samples, which came from under 50 ophthalmopathy, under 80 hyperthyroidism and around 17 progressor patients. After sampling, hyperthyroidism patients received methimazole starting at 30 mg daily, and ophthalmopathy patients received high-dose intravenous methylprednisolone. The approximately 100 discovery patients were randomly divided into training and test sets at a 7:3 ratio. To identify TCR V-J signatures that set the groups apart, the researchers used a discovery cohort of about a hundred patients, made up of around 40 with Graves' ophthalmopathy and about 60 with stable Graves' hyperthyroidism. Here is what the overall study found, with its caveats: Ophthalmopathy was separated from stable hyperthyroidism by a 13 V-J signature model, with approximately 90% sensitivity and just over 81% specificity obtained in cross-validation and 80%/75% obtained in testing. No statistical method was used to fix the sample size in advance, and group allocation was not hidden from the investigators. Most expanded thyroid clonotypes (frequency above 0.001) were also detected in blood, suggesting blood repertoires may reflect thyroid immune responses. In validation, progression to ophthalmopathy was predicted by the model with almost 71% sensitivity and roughly 76% specificity, a median of 6.5 months before onset.

Counted from cysteine to phenylalanine, this CDR3 has 18 amino acids. The DNA shown is the 54-base CDR3, in frame from base 1. Based on the germline V gene, the CDR1 and CDR2 sequences are MGHRA and YSYEKL. V is pared back by 4 bases and J by 2 bases, with 21 bases lying between the germline termini. This clonotype was sampled from a woman in her thirties with Graves' hyperthyroidism. Here the chain combines TRBV4-1 and TRBJ1-5, with a tentative D gene TRBD1 over 5 matching bases. Sequenced sample: blood. This receptor carries the CDR3 CASSPQTPGSLGNQPQHF. In nucleotides, the sequence is TGCGCCAGCAGCCCTCAAACGCCAGGGTCCCTAGGCAATCAGCCCCAGCATTTT.